Sequencing of this T cell receptor beta chain was carried out in a study of shared T cell receptors in the human thymus. This clone occurred once. Germline V gives CDR1 MDHEN, CDR2 SYDVKM. V lost 4 bases and J 3 bases, leaving 13 bases between the germline ends. CDR3 length: 14 residues. The assay was immunoSEQ multiplex PCR, and TCRdb's table has in-frame clones only and misses some. The table has 640,000 or so clones, 70% to 90% seen once. These sequences were also reported in another study, on human thymus T cells. From that report: Thymus tissue was removed during corrective cardiac surgery. V and J genes seemed to be used with bias in thymic and blood repertoires.

The J gene is TRBJ2-7, the V gene TRBV28; a weak D match, TRBD1 (6 bases). What was sequenced was thymocytes. The TCR sequence derives from a boy in the first two years of life with a congenital heart defect. In DNA form, the CDR3 reads TGTGCCAGCAGTTCCCTGACAGGATACTACGAGCAGTACTTC. It codes for CASSSLTGYYEQYF.